This TCR beta chain was sequenced for a study of blood T cell repertoires in COVID-19. Study context: Material from acute and convalescent COVID-19 was sourced from the United States, Italy and Spain. PBMCs, B-cell-depleted T cells, or T cells provided the cDNA or gDNA that made up the material.

CDR1 SGHRS and CDR2 YFSETQ come from the germline V gene. Deletions cut 1 base from V and 1 base from J, with 14 bases between. There are 16 residues in the CDR3. Authors' methods: It was from reference gene primer amplification that nucleated cell counts were estimated. The protocol was immunoSEQ multiplex PCR, while the TCRdb copy is restricted to in-frame clones and leaves out a portion. From that table come the V and J calls and clone size; the DNA was used to work out D and trimming. The sample lists roughly 120,000 clones; 84% were seen once. The specimen was peripheral blood. The clonotype comes from a woman aged 45-65 years with acute or convalescent COVID-19. This chain joins TRBV5-1 and TRBJ1-1, with D perhaps TRBD1 (6 bases). CDR3 nucleotide sequence: TGCGCCAGCAGCTTGTCAACAGGGAAGGCGAACACTGAAGCTTTCTTT. Encoded protein: CASSLSTGKANTEAFF.